Shown below are 17 T cell receptor beta chains from a single sample sequenced in a study of beta chain features in type 1 diabetes. Isolated RNA was reverse transcribed in full, so expressed TCRB transcripts were sequenced. The method was immunoSEQ multiplex PCR; TCRdb's version includes in-frame clones alone and lacks a portion of them. This table holds a few hundred thousand clones, less than 15% found once. The sequenced sample was naive CD4+ T cells from blood. These receptor sequences come from a woman under 30 in good health.

This chain links TRBV28 with TRBJ2-7; possibly TRBD2 for D (5 bases). This CDR3 is built from 12 residues. The V end was cut by 7 bases, the J end by 3 bases, with 10 bases between. The germline V gene has CDR1 MDHEN and CDR2 SYDVKM. The CDR3 DNA sequence: TGTGCCAGCAACGGACTTCACTACGAGCAGTACTTC. It yields the protein CASNGLHYEQYF. Full variable domain (remainder filled in from reference TRBV28 and TRBJ2-7): DVKVTQSSRYLVKRTGEKVFLECVQDMDHENMFWYRQDPGLGLRLIYFSYDVKMKEKGDIPEGYSVSREKKERFSLILESASTNQTSMYLCASNGLHYEQYFGPGTRLTVT.

The genes are TRBV7-2 and TRBJ2-7; D may be TRBD2 (6 bases). With 0 bases removed from V and 4 bases from J, the gap between germline ends came to 13 bases. The CDR3 spans 15 residues. CDR1 and CDR2 (germline): SGHTA, FQGNSA. The CDR3 reads CASSLALGLAYEQYF. In DNA, the CDR3 is TGTGCCAGCAGCTTAGCGCTAGGGCTAGCGTACGAGCAGTACTTC.

This clone was seen a handful of times. The chain couples TRBV4-1 to TRBJ2-7; a possible D gene is TRBD1 (5 bases). Germline V gives CDR1 MGHRA, CDR2 YSYEKL. Trimming removed 4 bases at V and 3 bases at J, with 16 bases between. This CDR3 spans 15 amino acids. Here the CDR3 DNA reads TGCGCCAGCAGCCCGACGACAGTTTTTGGCTACGAGCAGTACTTC. Translation: CASSPTTVFGYEQYF.

The table lists this clone with a few counts. Distinct nucleotide sequences in the sample also encode this CDR3. The V call is TRBV5-1, the J call TRBJ1-2; D call uncertain. Germline V CDR1 and CDR2: SGHRS, YFSETQ. The CDR3 runs 14 residues. The V end was cut by 0 bases, the J end by 2 bases, with 8 bases between. The CDR3 DNA reads TGCGCCAGCAGCTTGGGGCAGGCCAACTATGGCTACACCTTC. This gives the protein CASSLGQANYGYTF.

This chain connects TRBV9 to TRBJ1-1, with 7 bases aligning to TRBD1. Germline CDR1 is SGDLS and CDR2 is YYNGEE. The J segment lost 1 base and the V segment lost 4 bases, leaving 4 bases of the junction unmatched. This CDR3 contains 14 residues. This CDR3 reads CASSKRQGNTEAFF. CDR3 coding DNA: TGTGCCAGCAGCAAACGACAGGGGAACACTGAAGCTTTCTTT.

This clone was seen only a few times. V gene TRBV7-2 combines with J gene TRBJ2-4; D call uncertain. In germline, CDR1 is SGHTA, CDR2 FQGNSA. Trimming left V 3 bases short and J 1 base short, with 7 bases between. The CDR3 is 14 amino acids. The CDR3 nucleotides are TGTGCCAGCAGCTTCGGGTTGGCCAAAAACATTCAGTACTTC. Translated: CASSFGLAKNIQYF.

This clone occurred once. The chain is built from TRBV11-2 and TRBJ1-5; 9 bases line up with TRBD1. Germline V gives CDR1 SGHAT, CDR2 FQNNGV. Trimming removed 5 bases from V and 7 bases from J; junction bases left unmatched: 12. CDR3 length: 16 amino acids. The CDR3 reads CASSARTGVLSQPQHF. The CDR3 DNA reads TGTGCCAGCAGCGCCAGGACAGGGGTACTGAGCCAGCCCCAGCATTTT.

This chain links TRBV2 with TRBJ1-5; D is undetermined. CDR1 and CDR2 from the germline V gene are SNHLY and FYNNEI. The CDR3 runs 13 residues. Trimming cost V 10 bases and J 4 bases, with 14 bases left between them. CDR3 DNA sequence: TGTGCCACCAGCACGATGGAGAATCAGCCCCAGCATTTT. Translating gives CATSTMENQPQHF.

The chain carries TRBV7-9 and TRBJ2-2; a weak D match, TRBD1 (5 bases). This CDR3 is 16 amino acids long. Germline V gene data show CDR1 as SEHNR and CDR2 as FQNEAQ (reference sequence). The V end was cut by 2 bases, the J end by 5 bases, with 15 bases between. The DNA for the CDR3 is TGTGCCAGCAGCTTATTCTCAGGGCAAGGGACCGGGGAGCTGTTTTTT. Amino acids: CASSLFSGQGTGELFF.

In its sample, this clone was seen a few times. This chain joins TRBV29-1 and TRBJ1-2, with D maybe TRBD1 (5 bases). Germline CDR1 SQVTM, CDR2 ANQGSEA. Trimming removed 3 bases at V and 8 bases at J, with 19 bases between. The CDR3 consists of 14 residues. In DNA form, the CDR3 reads TGCAGCGTTGAGGTTCGGGGGATTCGGGAGGGCTACACCTTC. This gives the protein CSVEVRGIREGYTF.

This clone was seen more than once but under ten times. The chain joins TRBV5-1 to TRBJ2-1; 8 nucleotides match TRBD2. With V trimmed by 0 bases and J by 10 bases, 6 bases remained unmatched. The CDR3 is 14 amino acids. Germline CDR1 reads SGHRS; CDR2 reads YFSETQ. CDR3 DNA sequence: TGCGCCAGCAGCTTGGCCCAGCGGGAGCGAGAGCAGTTCTTC. Translating gives CASSLAQREREQFF.

This clone came up a few times. The chain recombines TRBV29-1 with TRBJ2-2; TRBD2 is a possible D gene (5 bases). V gave up 4 bases and J gave up 2 bases, with 11 bases separating them. The CDR3 covers 14 residues. From germline, CDR1 is SQVTM and CDR2 ANQGSEA. The CDR3 here is CSVGLATNTGELFF. The CDR3 DNA sequence: TGCAGCGTTGGGCTAGCTACCAACACCGGGGAGCTGTTTTTT.

V gene TRBV30 combines with J gene TRBJ2-7; D perhaps matches TRBD1 (6 bases). The germline CDR1 and CDR2 sequences are GTSNPN and SVGIG (reference sequence). V was clipped by 5 bases and J by 1 base, with 6 bases between them. The CDR3 contains 11 residues. The CDR3 is CAWGQSYEQYF. DNA of the CDR3: TGTGCCTGGGGACAGTCCTACGAGCAGTACTTC. Full variable domain (outside the CDR3, taken from reference TRBV30 and TRBJ2-7): SQTIHQWPATLVQPVGSPLSLECTVEGTSNPNLYWYRQAAGRGLQLLFYSVGIGQISSEVPQNLSASRPQDRQFILSSKKLLLSDSGFYLCAWGQSYEQYFGPGTRLTVT.

This clone was picked up a small number of times. This chain's CDR3 is CASSQSQGCHQPQHF. The CDR3 DNA is TGCGCCAGCAGTCAATCACAGGGGTGCCATCAGCCCCAGCATTTT. The chain combines TRBV23-1 with TRBJ1-5; 7 nucleotides match TRBD1. TRBV23-1 is reported as an ORF; its role is uncertain. The J segment lost 5 bases and the V segment lost 0 bases, leaving 4 bases of the junction unmatched. The CDR3 has 15 amino acids.

V gene TRBV5-6 combines with J gene TRBJ2-7; D perhaps matches TRBD1 (6 bases). Per germline, CDR1 SGHDT and CDR2 YYEEEE. The CDR3 extends over 14 amino acids. The V end was cut by 4 bases, the J end by 0 bases, with 11 bases between. In DNA, the CDR3 is TGTGCCAGCAGCCACGGGACATCCTCCTACGAGCAGTACTTC. It specifies CASSHGTSSYEQYF.

A remark on this clone: Within the sample, other DNA sequences also encode this same CDR3. This sequence joins TRBV29-1 and TRBJ1-5, with 9 bases that match TRBD1. CDR3 size: 14 residues. J lost 2 bases, V lost 6 bases, and 5 bases had no gene match. Germline V gives CDR1 SQVTM, CDR2 ANQGSEA. CDR3 sequence reads: CSVRTGGGNQPQHF. The CDR3 coding sequence is TGCAGCGTCCGCACAGGGGGCGGCAATCAGCCCCAGCATTTT.

This clone was detected only a few times. The rearrangement joins TRBV7-9 to TRBJ1-1; D is possibly TRBD1 (5 bases). V shed 1 base and J shed 1 base, with 10 bases lying between them. This CDR3 has 15 residues. Germline V lookup: CDR1 SEHNR, CDR2 FQNEAQ (reference sequence). CDR3 amino acids: CASSLVQVKNTEAFF. In DNA form, the CDR3 reads TGTGCCAGCAGCTTAGTACAGGTTAAGAACACTGAAGCTTTCTTT.